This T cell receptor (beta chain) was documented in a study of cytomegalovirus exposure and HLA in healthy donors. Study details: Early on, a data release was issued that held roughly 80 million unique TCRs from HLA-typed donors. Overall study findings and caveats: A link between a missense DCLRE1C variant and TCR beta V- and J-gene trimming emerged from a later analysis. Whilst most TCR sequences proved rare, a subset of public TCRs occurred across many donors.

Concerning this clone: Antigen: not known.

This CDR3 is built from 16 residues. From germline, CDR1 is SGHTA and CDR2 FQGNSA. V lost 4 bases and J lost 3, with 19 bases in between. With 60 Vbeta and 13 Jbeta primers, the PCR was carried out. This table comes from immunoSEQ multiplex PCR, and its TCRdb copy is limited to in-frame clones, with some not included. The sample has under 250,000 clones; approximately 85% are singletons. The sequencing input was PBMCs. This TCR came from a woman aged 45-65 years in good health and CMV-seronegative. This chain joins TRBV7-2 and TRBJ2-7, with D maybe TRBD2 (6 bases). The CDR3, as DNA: TGTGCCAGCAGCTCCACGGGAGCTTGGAGTGTCTACGAGCAGTACTTC. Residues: CASSSTGAWSVYEQYF.